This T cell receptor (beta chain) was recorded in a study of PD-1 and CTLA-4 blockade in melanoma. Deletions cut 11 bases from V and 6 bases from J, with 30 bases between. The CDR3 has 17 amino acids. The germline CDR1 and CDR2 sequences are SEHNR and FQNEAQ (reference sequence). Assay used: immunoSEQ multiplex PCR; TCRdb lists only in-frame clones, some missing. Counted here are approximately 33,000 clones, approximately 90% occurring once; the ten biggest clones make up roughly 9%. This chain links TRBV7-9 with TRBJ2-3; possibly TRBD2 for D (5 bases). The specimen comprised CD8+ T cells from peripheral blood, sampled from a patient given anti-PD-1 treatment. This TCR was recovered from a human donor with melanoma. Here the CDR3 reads CASYSPAGGGDLDTQYF. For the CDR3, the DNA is TGTGCCTCGTATTCCCCTGCAGGAGGCGGAGATCTGGATACGCAGTATTTT.